The entry that follows covers one TCR beta chain sequence. Its matching antigen is unknown. With 4 bases removed from V and 4 bases from J, the gap between germline ends came to 22 bases. Germline V gene data show CDR1 as GTSNPN and CDR2 as SVGIG (reference sequence). CDR3 length: 16 residues. This entry belongs to a study of cytotoxic CD8 clonotypes in ibrutinib-treated CLL. Looking at the study overall: Response samples were taken after a median roughly 13 months of treatment, range 6 to 36. Study-wide results and limits: Baseline levels of clonality went above those of age-matched healthy donors and moved with circulating CD8+ T-cell counts. Whereas clonality rose at ibrutinib response, it declined toward baseline at progression.

The table came from immunoSEQ multiplex PCR; TCRdb's copy has only in-frame clones and leaves some out. This table has 60,000 to 75,000 clones, approximately 90% appearing once. The chain has TRBV30 and TRBJ1-2; the D gene is possibly TRBD1 (5 bases). The specimen was PBMCs, collected after 12 months of ibrutinib treatment. The TCR sequence derives from a human donor with chronic lymphocytic leukemia. This chain's CDR3 is CAWTAGGAKPPYGYTF. The CDR3 DNA reads as TGTGCCTGGACCGCAGGAGGGGCCAAACCCCCCTATGGCTACACCTTC. The whole variable domain, remainder taken from reference TRBV30 and TRBJ1-2, is SQTIHQWPATLVQPVGSPLSLECTVEGTSNPNLYWYRQAAGRGLQLLFYSVGIGQISSEVPQNLSASRPQDRQFILSSKKLLLSDSGFYLCAWTAGGAKPPYGYTFGSGTRLTVV.